This T cell receptor beta chain was identified during a study of beta chain features in type 1 diabetes. Reverse transcribing all isolated RNA meant expressed TCRB transcripts were sequenced. Sequenced by immunoSEQ multiplex PCR; TCRdb stores in-frame clones only, minus some. The sample contains some 400,000 clones, over 13% of which appear only once. In this sample, this clone turned up a few times. The CDR3 covers 11 residues. V dropped 2 bases and J dropped 6 bases, with 5 bases sitting between them. From germline, CDR1 is MNHEY and CDR2 SVGAGI. The source of this sequence is a woman aged 18 to 35 in good health. The sequenced sample was naive CD4+ T cells from blood. The chain has TRBV6-5 and TRBJ2-7; D is uncertain. In DNA, the CDR3 is TGTGCCAGCAGTTACAACACCGAGCAGTACTTC. Protein sequence: CASSYNTEQYF.